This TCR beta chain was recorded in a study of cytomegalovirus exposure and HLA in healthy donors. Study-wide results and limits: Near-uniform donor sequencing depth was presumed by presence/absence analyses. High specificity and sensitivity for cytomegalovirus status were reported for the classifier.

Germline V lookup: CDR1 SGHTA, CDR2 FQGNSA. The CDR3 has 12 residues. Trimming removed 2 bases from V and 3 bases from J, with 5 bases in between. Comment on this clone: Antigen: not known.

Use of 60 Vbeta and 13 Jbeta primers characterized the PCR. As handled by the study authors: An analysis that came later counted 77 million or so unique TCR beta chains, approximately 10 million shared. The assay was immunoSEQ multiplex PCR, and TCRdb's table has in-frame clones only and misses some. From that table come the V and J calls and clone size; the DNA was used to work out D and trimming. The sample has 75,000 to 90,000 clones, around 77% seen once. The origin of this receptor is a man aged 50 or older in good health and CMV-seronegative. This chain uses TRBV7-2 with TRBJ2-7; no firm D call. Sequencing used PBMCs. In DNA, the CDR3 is TGTGCCAGCAGCTTAACTCGCTACGAGCAGTACTTC. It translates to CASSLTRYEQYF.